The TCR beta chain described here comes from a study of CD8 T cells in Susac syndrome. About the study: Among the Susac syndrome patients sequenced, over five had active disease and under 10 were in remission. Treatment status at blood draw for the Susac syndrome patients was therapy-naive, corticosteroids, or intravenous immunoglobulin alone. General study findings and limits: When the CD4+ T cell repertoires of patients with Susac syndrome were examined, they did not show any clonal expansion.

Random hexamers primed reverse transcription of about 0.45 to 1 ug RNA. MiXCR, run by TCRdb on the immunoSEQ multiplex PCR reads, gives a single entry per CDR3 protein. Of roughly 220,000 distinct CDR3 sequences in the sample, 94% were seen once. V shed 5 bases and J shed 4 bases, with 14 bases lying between them. Germline loops: CDR1 MNHNY, CDR2 SVGAGI (reference sequence). The CDR3 has 14 residues. This clonotype was recorded once. Antigen unknown. Material: CD4+ T cells from PBMCs. The gene calls are TRBV6-6 and TRBJ1-2, with D hard to call. The clonotype originates from a human donor with Susac syndrome. The CDR3, as DNA: TGTGCCAGCAGTGGCCCCTCTGACCTCTATGGCTACACCTTC. As protein: CASSGPSDLYGYTF.